Presented here are 13 T cell receptor beta chains from one specimen sequenced in a study of CD8+CD57+ T cells in acquired aplastic anemia. The sequenced patients had an expansion of CD8+CD57+ cells seen by flow cytometry. Genomic DNA acted as the template from which TCR beta VDJ combination and CDR3 sequence profiling were carried out. TCRdb re-derived calls from the reads in MiXCR, one entry per CDR3 protein. The data show more than 250,000 distinct CDR3 sequences, 65% to 90% seen once. Sample: sorted CD4+, CD8+, or CD8+CD57+ T cells (not recorded which) from PBMCs. The receptors come from a human donor with aplastic anemia.

The V and J genes are TRBV5-5 and TRBJ2-1; 9 positions agree with TRBD2. CDR1 and CDR2 (germline): SGHKS, YYEKEE (reference sequence). The V segment lost 3 bases and the J segment 8 bases; nucleotides outside the gene matches: 12. The length of the CDR3 is 16 residues. The CDR3 DNA is TGTGCCAGCAGCTCTGATGGAAGCGGGGGGAGCGATGAGCAGTTCTTC. Its protein is CASSSDGSGGSDEQFF. Looking up the rest from reference TRBV5-5 and TRBJ2-1 gives the full variable domain: DAGVTQSPTHLIKTRGQQVTLRCSPISGHKSVSWYQQVLGQGPQFIFQYYEKEERGRGNFPDRFSARQFPNYSSELNVNALLLGDSALYLCASSSDGSGGSDEQFFGPGTRLTVL.

Details on this clonotype: The conserved closing phenylalanine or tryptophan is absent in this CDR3, likely reflecting a read error. The limits of the CDR3 on the DNA are not certain, so only TCRdb's listed CDR3 is given. This sequence joins TRBV2 and TRBJ2-1; the table gives TRBD1 as D, unverified against the DNA. Germline CDR1 SNHLY, CDR2 FYNNEI. The CDR3 totals 16 residues, both ends included. This CDR3 reads CASGDGGTNAQYFHSG.

This clonotype was detected only once. The chain uses TRBV5-6 and TRBJ2-7; 7 bases agree with TRBD1. The CDR3 runs 18 residues. Germline CDR1 SGHDT, CDR2 YYEEEE. Unmatched junction bases numbered 15, after V lost 2 bases and J lost 1 base. The CDR3 region is CASSFPGHGTALSYEQYV. CDR3 coding DNA: TGTGCCAGCAGCTTTCCGGGACACGGGACAGCCCTTTCCTACGAGCAGTACGTC.

A word on this clonotype: The conserved phenylalanine or tryptophan is not found at the CDR3 terminus, so this likely reflects a read error. The DNA is omitted, as the CDR3 cannot be located on it reliably, and the CDR3 follows TCRdb's listing. CDR3 sequence reads: CASSFVAGELHFG. The V gene is TRBV7-9, the J gene TRBJ2-1; the table names TRBD1, a call not compared with the DNA. Germline loops: CDR1 SEHNR, CDR2 FQNEAQ (reference sequence). The CDR3 is 13 amino acids long, termini counted.

To note about this clonotype: The CDR3 end shows no conserved phenylalanine or tryptophan, and so a read error is likely. Because the CDR3's place on the DNA is in doubt, the DNA is left out and the CDR3 is given as listed by TCRdb. The rearrangement uses TRBV7-9 and TRBJ1-2. The CDR3 numbers 13 amino acids, ends counted. Germline values: CDR1 SEHNR, CDR2 FQNEAQ (reference sequence). This CDR3 reads CASSLQRSGGSNE.

The rearrangement links TRBV9 to TRBJ1-1; TRBD1 might be the D (5 bases). Trimming took 2 bases from V and 11 from J, leaving 22 bases between them. Germline V gene data show CDR1 as SGDLS and CDR2 as YYNGEE. The CDR3 covers 15 residues. CDR3: CASSVDGGGGYTAFF. CDR3 nucleotides: TGTGCCAGCAGCGTGGATGGGGGAGGTGGCTACACCGCTTTCTTT.

The rearrangement joins TRBV7-2 to TRBJ1-1; possibly TRBD1 for D (6 bases). This CDR3 is 15 amino acids long. V gave up 3 bases and J gave up 14 bases, with 25 bases separating them. Per germline, CDR1 SGHTA and CDR2 FQGNSA. CDR3 nucleotide sequence: TGTGCCAGCAGCTTTCATCCAAAAGGGACAACCCTTTCCTTCTTT. This translates into CASSFHPKGTTLSFF.

The genes are TRBV15 and TRBJ1-2; maybe TRBD1 (6 bases). The germline V gene encodes CDR1 LNHNV and CDR2 YYDKDF (reference sequence). V was shortened by 5 bases and J by 8 bases, with 18 bases between the two germline ends. This CDR3 is built from 14 residues. The CDR3 bases are TGTGCCACCAGCTCGCTCCAGGGGATCAACGGCTACACCTTC. This encodes CATSSLQGINGYTF.

On this clonotype itself: No conserved phenylalanine or tryptophan ends this CDR3, so it is likely a read error. It is unclear where the CDR3 begins or ends on the DNA, so no DNA is shown, and the CDR3 is as TCRdb lists it. The V call is TRBV7-9, the J call TRBJ2-3; the table's D call, TRBD2, has no DNA check behind it. Germline values: CDR1 SEHNR, CDR2 FQNEAQ (reference sequence). The length of the CDR3 is 13 amino acids, counting both ends. CDR3 in amino acids: CASSYQGSGRSYD.

The gene calls are TRBV15 and TRBJ2-1; no firm D call. The CDR3 length is 14 residues. The germline V gene encodes CDR1 LNHNV and CDR2 YYDKDF (reference sequence). Between the trimmed V and J ends, which lost 3 bases and 13 bases, there was a span of 19 bases. In DNA, the CDR3 is TGTGCCACCAGCAGGGGCTCCAGCCAAAAGAACCAGTTCTTC. This sequence encodes CATSRGSSQKNQFF.

About this clonotype itself: The CDR3 does not end in the conserved phenylalanine or tryptophan, so this is likely a read error. Because the CDR3's place on the DNA is in doubt, the DNA is left out and the CDR3 is given as listed by TCRdb. This chain joins TRBV9 and TRBJ2-3; TRBD1 is the table's D call and was not checked against the DNA. The CDR3 contains 13 residues when both ends are counted. CDR1 and CDR2 from the germline V gene are SGDLS and YYNGEE. Here the CDR3 reads CASSEGGQSTQTL.

On this clonotype: At one of its ends the junction is not consistent with the germline gene, which may arise from a read error. CDR3 nucleotide sequence: TGTGCCAGCAGCTCAGCAGCAGAGACCCAGTACACCCGGTACTTC. This codes for CASSSAAETQYTRYF. The rearrangement joins TRBV7-9 to TRBJ2-5, with D hard to call. This CDR3 region has 15 residues. The V gene's germline CDR1 is SEHNR and CDR2 FQNEAQ (reference sequence).

This clonotype was recorded a few times. This sequence joins TRBV7-2 and TRBJ1-6, with D maybe TRBD1 (5 bases). The V gene lost 4 bases and the J gene lost 7 bases, with 14 bases spanning the gap. Germline loops: CDR1 SGHTA, CDR2 FQGNSA. This CDR3 has 15 amino acids. The CDR3 nucleotides read TGTGCCAGCAGCTCCTCCGGGGGTTCGAATTCACCCCTCCACTTT. Its translation is CASSSSGGSNSPLHF.